This TCR beta chain was profiled in a study of shared clonotypes between healthy human individuals. Once extracted for a subset, genomic DNA was divided evenly among several immunoSEQ plates. In the authors' methods: Quality scores were absent from the junction-only immunoSEQ sequences, so filtering differed. Produced via immunoSEQ multiplex PCR; TCRdb's table is partial and in-frame only. Clone size and V and J calls were adopted from that table, with D and trimming inferred from the DNA. The table records roughly 500,000 clones, 75% to 85% of them present only once. In its sample, this clone was seen a few times. The ends were cut back, 4 bases at V and 2 bases at J, with 12 bases in the middle. Per the germline V gene, CDR1 is SGHTA and CDR2 is FQGNSA. CDR3 length: 14 residues.

This TCR derives from a woman aged 40 to 55 in good health. Some clones in this sample may be carry-over from other donors' samples. V gene TRBV7-2 combines with J gene TRBJ2-7, with D perhaps assigned TRBD1 or TRBD2 (5 bases each). What was sequenced was PBMCs. The CDR3 protein is CASSSRDGAYEQYF. DNA for the CDR3: TGTGCCAGCAGCTCCCGGGACGGGGCCTACGAGCAGTACTTC. The entire variable domain, with the rest obtained from reference TRBV7-2 and TRBJ2-7, is as follows: GAGVSQSPSNKVTEKGKDVELRCDPISGHTALYWYRQSLGQGLEFLIYFQGNSAPDKSGLPSDRFSAERTGGSVSTLTIQRTQQEDSAVYLCASSSRDGAYEQYFGPGTRLTVT.